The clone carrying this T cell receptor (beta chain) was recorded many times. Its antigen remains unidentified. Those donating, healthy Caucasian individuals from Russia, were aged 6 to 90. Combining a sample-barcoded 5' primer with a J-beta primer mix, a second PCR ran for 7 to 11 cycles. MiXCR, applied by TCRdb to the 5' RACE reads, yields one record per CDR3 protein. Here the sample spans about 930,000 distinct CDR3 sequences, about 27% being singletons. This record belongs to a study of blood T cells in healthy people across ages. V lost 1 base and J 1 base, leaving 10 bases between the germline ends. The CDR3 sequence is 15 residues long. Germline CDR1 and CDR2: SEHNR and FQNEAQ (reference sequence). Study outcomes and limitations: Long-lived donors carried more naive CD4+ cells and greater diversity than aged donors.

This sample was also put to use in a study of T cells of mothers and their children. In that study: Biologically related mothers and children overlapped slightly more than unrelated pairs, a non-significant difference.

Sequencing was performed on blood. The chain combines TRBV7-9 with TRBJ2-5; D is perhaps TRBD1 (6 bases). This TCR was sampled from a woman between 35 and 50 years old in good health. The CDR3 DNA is TGTGCCAGCAGCTTAGGACAGGACCTCCAAGAGACCCAGTACTTC. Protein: CASSLGQDLQETQYF.